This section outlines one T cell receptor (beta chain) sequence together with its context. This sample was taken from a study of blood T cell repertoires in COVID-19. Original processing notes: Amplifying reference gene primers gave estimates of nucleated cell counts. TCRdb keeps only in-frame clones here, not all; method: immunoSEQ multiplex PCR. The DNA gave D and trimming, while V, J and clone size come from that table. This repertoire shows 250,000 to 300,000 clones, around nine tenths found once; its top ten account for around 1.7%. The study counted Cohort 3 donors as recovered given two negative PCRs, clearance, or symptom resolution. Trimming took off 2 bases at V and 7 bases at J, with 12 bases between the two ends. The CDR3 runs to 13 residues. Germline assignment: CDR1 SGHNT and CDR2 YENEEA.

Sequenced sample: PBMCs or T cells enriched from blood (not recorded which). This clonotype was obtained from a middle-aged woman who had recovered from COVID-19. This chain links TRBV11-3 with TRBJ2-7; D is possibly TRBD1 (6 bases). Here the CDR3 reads CASSLRSRGEQYF. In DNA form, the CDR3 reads TGTGCCAGCAGCTTAAGGTCGAGGGGGGAGCAGTACTTC.